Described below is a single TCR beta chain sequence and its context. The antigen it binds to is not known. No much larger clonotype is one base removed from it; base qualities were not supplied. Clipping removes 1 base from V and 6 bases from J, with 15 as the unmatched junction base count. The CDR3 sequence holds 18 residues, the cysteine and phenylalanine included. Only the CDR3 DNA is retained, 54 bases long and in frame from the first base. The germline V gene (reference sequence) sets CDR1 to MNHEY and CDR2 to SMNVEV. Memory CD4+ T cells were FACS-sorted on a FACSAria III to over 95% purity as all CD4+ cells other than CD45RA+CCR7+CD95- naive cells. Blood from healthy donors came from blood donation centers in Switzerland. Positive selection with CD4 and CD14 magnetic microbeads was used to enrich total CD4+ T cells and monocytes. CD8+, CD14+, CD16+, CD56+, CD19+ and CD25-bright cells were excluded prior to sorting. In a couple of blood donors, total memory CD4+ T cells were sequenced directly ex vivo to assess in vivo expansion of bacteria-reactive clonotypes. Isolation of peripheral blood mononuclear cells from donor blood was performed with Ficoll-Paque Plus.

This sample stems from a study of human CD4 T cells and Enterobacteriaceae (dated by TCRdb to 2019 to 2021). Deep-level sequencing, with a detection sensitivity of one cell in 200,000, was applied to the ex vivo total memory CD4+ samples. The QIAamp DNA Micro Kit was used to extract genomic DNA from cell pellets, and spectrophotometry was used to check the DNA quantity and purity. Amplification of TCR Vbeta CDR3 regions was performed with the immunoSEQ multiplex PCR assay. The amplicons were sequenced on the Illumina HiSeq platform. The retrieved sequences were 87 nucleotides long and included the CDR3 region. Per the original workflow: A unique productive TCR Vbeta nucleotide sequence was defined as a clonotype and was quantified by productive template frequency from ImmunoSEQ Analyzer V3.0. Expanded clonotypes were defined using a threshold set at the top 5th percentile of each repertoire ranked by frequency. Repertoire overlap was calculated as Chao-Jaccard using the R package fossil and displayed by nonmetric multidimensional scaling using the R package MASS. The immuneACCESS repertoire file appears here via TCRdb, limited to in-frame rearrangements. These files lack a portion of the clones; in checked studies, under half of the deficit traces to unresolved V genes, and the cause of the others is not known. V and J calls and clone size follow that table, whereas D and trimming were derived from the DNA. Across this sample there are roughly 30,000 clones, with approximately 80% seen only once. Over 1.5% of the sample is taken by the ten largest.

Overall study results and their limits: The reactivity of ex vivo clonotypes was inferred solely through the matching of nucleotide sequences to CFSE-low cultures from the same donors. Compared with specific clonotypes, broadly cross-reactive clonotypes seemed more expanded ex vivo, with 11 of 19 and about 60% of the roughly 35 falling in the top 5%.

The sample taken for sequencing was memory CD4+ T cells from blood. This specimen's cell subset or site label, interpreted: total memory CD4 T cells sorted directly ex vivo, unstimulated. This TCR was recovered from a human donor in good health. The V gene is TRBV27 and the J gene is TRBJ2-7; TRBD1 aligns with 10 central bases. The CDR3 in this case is CASSLYGSAGTGDREQYF. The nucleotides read TGTGCCAGCAGTTTATACGGTTCTGCAGGGACAGGGGATCGCGAGCAGTACTTC.